This T cell receptor beta chain was documented in a study of cytomegalovirus exposure and HLA in healthy donors. Study findings and constraints: Trimming of TCR beta V- and J-genes showed a link, identified in a later analysis, to a missense DCLRE1C variant. Using a false discovery rate of 0.05, a later analysis showed that 16,000 or so TCR beta sequences were associated with HLA alleles.

PCR involved 60 Vbeta and 13 Jbeta primers. The table came from immunoSEQ multiplex PCR; TCRdb's copy has only in-frame clones and leaves some out. The sample has more than 95,000 clones; 80% are singletons. The CDR3 is made up of 15 amino acids. CDR1 is SGHTA and CDR2 is FQGNSA in the germline V gene. V was trimmed by 0 bases and J by 3 bases, leaving 9 bases between them. The count of this clone is one. No antigen is known for it. Other nucleotide sequences from this sample produce the same CDR3. The receptor was derived from a young man in good health and CMV-seropositive. Sequencing was performed on PBMCs. The J gene is TRBJ1-3, the V gene TRBV7-2, with D hard to call. Here the CDR3 DNA reads TGTGCCAGCAGCTTAGCGCGCGGCAGTGGAAACACCATATATTTT. Its translation: CASSLARGSGNTIYF.